Presented here are 30 T cell receptor beta chains from one specimen sequenced in a study of blood T cell repertoires in COVID-19. The assay was immunoSEQ multiplex PCR, and TCRdb's table has in-frame clones only and misses some. The table shows 150,000 or so clones, with approximately 82% occurring only once. The source material was peripheral blood. These receptors were collected from a woman aged 50 to 60 in a cohort sampled during active or convalescent COVID-19.

This chain connects TRBV4-1 to TRBJ2-7; D possibly corresponds to TRBD1 (7 bases). The germline V and J ends were trimmed by 4 bases and 3 bases, with 19 bases remaining between them. Germline CDR1 MGHRA, CDR2 YSYEKL. The CDR3 runs to 16 residues. The CDR3 region is CASSRTDQGGGYEQYF. The CDR3 DNA reads as TGCGCCAGCAGCCGCACGGATCAGGGGGGCGGCTACGAGCAGTACTTC.

The chain employs TRBV7-9 and TRBJ2-5; 8 bases line up with TRBD2. CDR3 length: 15 residues. The germline CDR1 and CDR2 sequences are SEHNR and FQNEAQ (reference sequence). After removal of 3 bases from V and 2 bases from J, the junction contained 5 bases not matched to a gene. The CDR3 region has the DNA TGTGCCAGCAGCTTTCCGGGGGGGCTTCAAGAGACCCAGTACTTC. It specifies CASSFPGGLQETQYF. The variable domain in full, with the rest retrieved from reference TRBV7-9 and TRBJ2-5, is DTGVSQNPRHKITKRGQNVTFRCDPISEHNRLYWYRQTLGQGPEFLTYFQNEAQLEKSRLLSDRFSAERPKGSFSTLEIQRTEQGDSAMYLCASSFPGGLQETQYFGPGTRLLVL.

The chain recombines TRBV6-2 or TRBV6-3 with TRBJ1-3; D might be TRBD1 (6 bases). The germline CDR1 and CDR2 sequences are MNHEY and SVGEGT. V shed 6 bases and J shed 4 bases, with 19 bases lying between them. The CDR3 is 16 amino acids. CDR3 coding DNA: TGTGCCAGCAGCCGTGATGGACAGAAGACGGGAAACACCATATATTTT. Its protein product is CASSRDGQKTGNTIYF.

The chain combines TRBV27 with TRBJ1-4, with no clear D. The CDR3 covers 14 residues. Trimming removed 2 bases from V and 8 bases from J, with 12 bases in between. Germline CDR1 and CDR2: MNHEY and SMNVEV (reference sequence). CDR3 coding DNA: TGTGCCAGCAGTTTAGGAGGCTTCGGGGAAAAACTGTTTTTT. Translating gives CASSLGGFGEKLFF. The whole variable domain, filled in from reference TRBV27 and TRBJ1-4, reads EAQVTQNPRYLITVTGKKLTVTCSQNMNHEYMSWYRQDPGLGLRQIYYSMNVEVTDKGDVPEGYKVSRKEKRNFPLILESPSPNQTSLYFCASSLGGFGEKLFFGSGTQLSVL.

This chain joins TRBV10-2 and TRBJ1-5, with 9 bases aligning to TRBD1. The CDR3 sequence is 12 residues long. Per the germline V gene, CDR1 is WSHSY and CDR2 is SAAADI. Trimming removed 10 bases from V and 5 bases from J; junction bases left unmatched: 3. The CDR3: CAIGTGHQPQHF. The CDR3 coding sequence is TGCGCCATCGGGACAGGGCATCAGCCCCAGCATTTT.

The V gene is TRBV19, the J gene TRBJ1-1, with D uncertain. The germline V gene has CDR1 LNHDA and CDR2 SQIVND (reference sequence). The CDR3 has 14 residues. V was shortened by 7 bases and J by 6 bases, with 18 bases between the two germline ends. The CDR3 DNA reads TGTGCCAGTACCTCTCTTGGAGGAAAAGCTGAAGCTTTCTTT. Translation gives CASTSLGGKAEAFF.

This clone turned up a few times. The chain joins TRBV11-3 to TRBJ2-3; D ambiguous. This CDR3 contains 12 residues. Germline V gene data show CDR1 as SGHNT and CDR2 as YENEEA. V lost 5 bases and J 1 base, leaving 4 bases between the germline ends. In DNA, the CDR3 is TGTGCCAGCAGCCTCCGCACAGATACGCAGTATTTT. It is translated as CASSLRTDTQYF. Based on the CDR3 plus reference TRBV11-3 and TRBJ2-3, the full variable domain is EAGVVQSPRYKIIEKKQPVAFWCNPISGHNTLYWYLQNLGQGPELLIRYENEEAVDDSQLPKDRFSAERLKGVDSTLKIQPAELGDSAVYLCASSLRTDTQYFGPGTRLTVL.

The J gene is TRBJ2-1, the V gene TRBV12-3 or TRBV12-4, with a weak D call TRBD1 (6 bases). CDR3 length: 13 amino acids. The V and J ends lost 3 bases and 9 bases respectively, with 12 bases between them. As DNA, the CDR3 is TGTGCCAGCAGTTTTCAGGGGTTCAGTGAGCAGTTCTTC. Translation gives CASSFQGFSEQFF.

V is TRBV19 and J is TRBJ1-4; D may be TRBD1 (5 bases). CDR1 is LNHDA and CDR2 is SQIVND in the germline V gene (reference sequence). V lost 7 bases to trimming and J lost 8 bases, with 14 bases between them. This CDR3 comprises 13 residues. CDR3 region: CASIGHPIEKLFF. DNA for the CDR3: TGTGCCAGTATCGGACACCCGATCGAAAAACTGTTTTTT.

The chain combines TRBV4-1 with TRBJ1-5; 7 nucleotides agree with TRBD1. The CDR3 loop spans 15 amino acids. After removal of 6 bases from V and 2 bases from J, the junction contained 7 bases not matched to a gene. Germline V gives CDR1 MGHRA, CDR2 YSYEKL. In nucleotides, the CDR3 is TGCGCCAGCAGACCCACAGGGGAGGGCAATCAGCCCCAGCATTTT. Translated: CASRPTGEGNQPQHF.

In its sample, this clone was seen a few times. The chain combines TRBV7-9 with TRBJ1-1; 8 bases are a match to TRBD1. Germline trimming cut 3 bases from V and 2 bases from J; bases unmatched to any gene: 5. The length of the CDR3 is 15 residues. Looked up from germline, CDR1 is SEHNR and CDR2 is FQNEAQ (reference sequence). CDR3 protein: CASSFVGQGNTEAFF. CDR3 nucleotides: TGTGCCAGCAGCTTTGTCGGACAGGGTAACACTGAAGCTTTCTTT.

CDR3 DNA sequence: TGTGCCAGCAGCTTACTCAGCACAGATACGCAGTATTTT. Residues: CASSLLSTDTQYF. The chain has TRBV7-2 and TRBJ2-3; D is unresolved. Germline CDR1 SGHTA, CDR2 FQGNSA. The CDR3 loop spans 13 amino acids. The V gene lost 2 bases and the J gene lost 0 bases, with 3 bases spanning the gap.

The chain has TRBV11-2 and TRBJ1-3; D may be TRBD1 (5 bases). V was cut by 5 bases and J by 4 bases, with 12 bases left in between. CDR3 length equals 14 residues. Germline V gene sequence: CDR1 SGHAT, CDR2 FQNNGV. The DNA for the CDR3 is TGTGCCAGCAGCGCCGGACACTCCGGAAACACCATATATTTT. This codes for CASSAGHSGNTIYF.

This clone has only a few counts. The CDR3: CAWSKGAGAGTGELFF. DNA of the CDR3: TGTGCCTGGAGTAAGGGGGCAGGGGCGGGCACCGGGGAGCTGTTTTTT. This chain uses TRBV30 with TRBJ2-2; 7 bases are shared with TRBD1. The V and J ends lost 2 bases and 4 bases, in that order; junction bases with no gene match: 10. CDR3 length: 16 amino acids. Germline V lookup: CDR1 GTSNPN, CDR2 SVGIG (reference sequence).

V gene TRBV7-8 combines with J gene TRBJ2-3, with TRBD2 matching over 10 bases. V trimming: 4 bases; J trimming: 4 bases; junction bases outside the gene matches: 8. Germline-derived CDR1 and CDR2 are SGHVS and FQNEAQ. The CDR3 covers 16 residues. The CDR3 loop reads CASSSRIAGGPDTQYF. The CDR3, as DNA: TGTGCCAGCAGCTCCCGGATAGCGGGGGGCCCAGATACGCAGTATTTT.

V and J are TRBV18 and TRBJ2-7; the match to TRBD2 covers 8 bases. CDR1 is KGHSH, CDR2 LQKENI, per germline. J gave up 2 bases and V 6 bases, and 6 bases lay outside the gene matches. The CDR3 runs 14 residues. This CDR3 is CASSGVAGTYEQYF. The CDR3 DNA reads TGTGCCAGCTCCGGCGTAGCGGGGACCTACGAGCAGTACTTC.

The V and J genes are TRBV12-3 or TRBV12-4 and TRBJ2-3; 11 nucleotides match TRBD2. The CDR3 is 13 residues long. Trimming at V came to 9 bases and at J to 3 bases, leaving 2 bases not matched to a gene. The CDR3 sequence: CASRLAGTDTQYF. In DNA form, the CDR3 reads TGTGCCAGTCGACTAGCGGGGACAGATACGCAGTATTTT.

The chain recombines TRBV28 with TRBJ1-5; D remains unclear. Germline V lookup: CDR1 MDHEN, CDR2 SYDVKM. This CDR3 contains 13 residues. With 5 bases removed from V and 6 bases from J, the gap between germline ends came to 11 bases. CDR3 bases: TGTGCCAGCAGTCTCACAGTTAGTCAGCCCCAGCATTTT. Protein sequence: CASSLTVSQPQHF.

The chain uses TRBV25-1 and TRBJ1-6; D is unclear. CDR1 and CDR2 from the germline V gene are MGHDK and SYGVNS. V shed 1 base and J shed 10 bases, with 14 bases lying between them. The CDR3 contains 15 residues. The CDR3 reads CASSESEGLWSPLHF. In DNA form, the CDR3 reads TGTGCCAGCAGTGAATCAGAGGGTTTATGGTCACCCCTCCACTTT.

The V call is TRBV21-1, the J call TRBJ1-1. TRBV21-1 is deemed a pseudogene. CDR3 length: 16 amino acids. CDR3 loop: CASSKDLVRVAGEAFF. The CDR3 bases are TGTGCCAGCAGCAAAGACCTGGTGAGGGTAGCGGGTGAAGCTTTCTTT.

The rearrangement links TRBV7-6 to TRBJ2-1; 11 bases are shared with TRBD2. The CDR3 runs to 17 residues. Per the germline V gene, CDR1 is SGHVS and CDR2 is FNYEAQ. The V segment lost 5 bases and the J segment 3 bases; nucleotides outside the gene matches: 9. The CDR3 loop is CASSLRLAGGYYNEQFF. DNA of the CDR3: TGTGCCAGCAGCCTACGGCTAGCGGGGGGCTACTACAATGAGCAGTTCTTC.

This sequence joins TRBV7-9 and TRBJ1-1; tentative D call: TRBD1 (5 bases). The CDR3 consists of 14 residues. Germline loops: CDR1 SEHNR, CDR2 FQNEAQ (reference sequence). V lost 3 bases and J 3 bases, leaving 11 bases between the germline ends. For the CDR3, the DNA is TGTGCCAGCAGCTTTCCAGGGAGGGACACTGAAGCTTTCTTT. This sequence encodes CASSFPGRDTEAFF. Together with reference TRBV7-9 and TRBJ1-1, the CDR3 gives the full variable domain: DTGVSQNPRHKITKRGQNVTFRCDPISEHNRLYWYRQTLGQGPEFLTYFQNEAQLEKSRLLSDRFSAERPKGSFSTLEIQRTEQGDSAMYLCASSFPGRDTEAFFGQGTRLTVV.

The V call is TRBV10-3, the J call TRBJ1-6; tentative D call: TRBD1 (6 bases). V shed 4 bases and J shed 7 bases, with 17 bases lying between them. CDR1 and CDR2 from the germline V gene are ENHRY and SYGVKD. The CDR3 sequence is 16 residues long. The CDR3 is CAISVSSGAANSPLHF. The DNA of the CDR3 is TGTGCCATCAGTGTGAGTTCAGGGGCCGCAAATTCACCCCTCCACTTT.

The gene calls are TRBV30 and TRBJ1-5; D is unresolved. The CDR3 length is 13 residues. Trimming cost V 2 bases and J 2 bases, with 7 bases left between them. Germline lookup yields CDR1 GTSNPN and CDR2 SVGIG (reference sequence). CDR3 DNA sequence: TGTGCCTGGAGTCTAGGTGGCAATCAGCCCCAGCATTTT. It is translated as CAWSLGGNQPQHF.

The rearrangement links TRBV4-3 to TRBJ2-3, with no clear D. The V gene lost 5 bases and the J gene lost 6 bases, with 12 bases spanning the gap. This CDR3 comprises 13 residues. The germline V gene encodes CDR1 LGHNA and CDR2 YSLEER. CDR3 in DNA: TGCGCCAGCAGCTTGAGTGGTAGCGATACGCAGTATTTT. This gives the protein CASSLSGSDTQYF.

The chain is built from TRBV19 and TRBJ1-5; 7 nucleotides agree with TRBD1. Germline CDR1 LNHDA, CDR2 SQIVND (reference sequence). J was trimmed by 7 bases and V by 5 bases; bases with no gene match: 23. The CDR3 sequence is 19 residues long. CDR3 DNA sequence: TGTGCCAGTAGTTTCGAGACAGGGAAAGCCATTTCGGTGGGCCAGCCCCAGCATTTT. Its protein product is CASSFETGKAISVGQPQHF.

The V call is TRBV7-2, the J call TRBJ1-1; no reliable D call. Germline assignment: CDR1 SGHTA and CDR2 FQGNSA. Trimming removed 2 bases at V and 1 base at J, with 5 bases between. The CDR3 loop spans 13 amino acids. The CDR3, as DNA: TGTGCCAGCAGCTTATCCGGGAACACTGAAGCTTTCTTT. Its translation: CASSLSGNTEAFF.

In this sample, this clone turned up once. This rearrangement joins TRBV10-3 to TRBJ2-3, with TRBD1 identical over 7 bases. The V gene's germline CDR1 is ENHRY and CDR2 SYGVKD. CDR3 size: 14 residues. With V trimmed by 7 bases and J by 2 bases, 6 bases remained unmatched. The CDR3 DNA reads as TGTGCCATCACCCCCGGACAGGCCACAGATACGCAGTATTTT. It yields the protein CAITPGQATDTQYF.

The gene calls are TRBV7-9 and TRBJ2-2; 9 bases map to TRBD1. Germline V lookup: CDR1 SEHNR, CDR2 FQNEAQ (reference sequence). Trimming took 5 bases from V and 1 from J; bases not matched to a gene: 8. The length of the CDR3 is 17 residues. DNA of the CDR3: TGTGCCAGCAGCCGCGGTACGGGACAGGGGAACACCGGGGAGCTGTTTTTT. It encodes CASSRGTGQGNTGELFF. Using reference TRBV7-9 and TRBJ2-2 for the parts outside the CDR3, the full variable domain is DTGVSQNPRHKITKRGQNVTFRCDPISEHNRLYWYRQTLGQGPEFLTYFQNEAQLEKSRLLSDRFSAERPKGSFSTLEIQRTEQGDSAMYLCASSRGTGQGNTGELFFGEGSRLTVL.

The gene calls are TRBV7-9 and TRBJ2-3; unclear D gene. CDR1 is SEHNR and CDR2 is FQNEAQ in the germline V gene (reference sequence). This CDR3 has 13 amino acids. Between the trimmed V and J ends, which lost 0 bases and 5 bases, there was a span of 6 bases. In DNA form, the CDR3 reads TGTGCCAGCAGCTTAGCCGAGAGAGATACGCAGTATTTT. It codes for CASSLAERDTQYF.